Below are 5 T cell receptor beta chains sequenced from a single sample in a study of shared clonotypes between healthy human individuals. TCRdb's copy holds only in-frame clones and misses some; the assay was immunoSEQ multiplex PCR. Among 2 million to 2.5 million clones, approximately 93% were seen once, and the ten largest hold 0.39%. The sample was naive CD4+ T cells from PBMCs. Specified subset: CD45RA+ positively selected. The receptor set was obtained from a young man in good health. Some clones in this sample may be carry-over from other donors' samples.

CDR3 nucleotides: TGCGCCAGCACCGCGGCGACGGGATATGGCTACACCTTC. It encodes CASTAATGYGYTF. The rearrangement links TRBV5-1 to TRBJ1-2; D gene unclear. The V gene lost 6 bases and the J gene lost 5 bases, with 14 bases spanning the gap. Per germline, CDR1 SGHRS and CDR2 YFSETQ. CDR3 length: 13 amino acids.

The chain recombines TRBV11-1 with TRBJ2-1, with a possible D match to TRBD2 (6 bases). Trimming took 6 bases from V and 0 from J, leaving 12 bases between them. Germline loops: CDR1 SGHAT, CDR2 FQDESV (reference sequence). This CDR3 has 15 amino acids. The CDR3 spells CASSGSGTSYNEQFF. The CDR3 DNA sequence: TGTGCCAGCAGTGGTAGCGGAACCTCCTACAATGAGCAGTTCTTC.

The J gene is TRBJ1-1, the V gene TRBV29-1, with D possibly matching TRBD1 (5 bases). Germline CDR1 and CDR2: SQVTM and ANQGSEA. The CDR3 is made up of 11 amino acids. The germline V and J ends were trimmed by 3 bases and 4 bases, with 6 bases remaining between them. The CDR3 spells CSVEGLTEAFF. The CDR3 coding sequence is TGCAGCGTTGAGGGACTCACTGAAGCTTTCTTT.

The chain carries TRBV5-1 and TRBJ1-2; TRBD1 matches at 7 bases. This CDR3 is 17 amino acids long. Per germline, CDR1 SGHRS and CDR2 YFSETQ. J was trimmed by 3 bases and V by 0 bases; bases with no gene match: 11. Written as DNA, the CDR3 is TGCGCCAGCAGCTTGGGAGGGGGCGCCGCCCCCGACTATGGCTACACCTTC. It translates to CASSLGGGAAPDYGYTF.

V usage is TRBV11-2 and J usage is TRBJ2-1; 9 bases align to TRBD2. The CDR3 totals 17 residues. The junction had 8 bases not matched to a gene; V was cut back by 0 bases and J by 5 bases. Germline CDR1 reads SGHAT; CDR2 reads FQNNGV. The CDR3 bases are TGTGCCAGCAGCTTAGATGCTAGCGGGGTAAGAAACAATGAGCAGTTCTTC. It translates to CASSLDASGVRNNEQFF.